This section outlines one T cell receptor beta chain sequence together with its context. The data originate from a study of blood T cell repertoires in COVID-19. Across the study: Collection of acute and convalescent COVID-19 samples took place in the United States, Italy and Spain.

Profiled with immunoSEQ multiplex PCR; TCRdb holds only in-frame clones, not every one. The profile shows roughly 35,000 clones, around 73% of them singletons. Input material: peripheral blood. The TCR was taken from a woman aged 60-75 years with acute or convalescent COVID-19.

The CDR3 reads CASSPLEGAGSSPLHF. In DNA, the CDR3 is TGCGCCAGCAGCCCCCTTGAGGGGGCAGGGAGTTCACCCCTCCACTTT. The chain combines TRBV4-1 with TRBJ1-6; 7 bases align to TRBD1. V shed 4 bases, J shed 9 bases, and the junction held 12 bases outside the gene matches. CDR1 and CDR2 (germline): MGHRA, YSYEKL. This CDR3 is built from 16 residues.